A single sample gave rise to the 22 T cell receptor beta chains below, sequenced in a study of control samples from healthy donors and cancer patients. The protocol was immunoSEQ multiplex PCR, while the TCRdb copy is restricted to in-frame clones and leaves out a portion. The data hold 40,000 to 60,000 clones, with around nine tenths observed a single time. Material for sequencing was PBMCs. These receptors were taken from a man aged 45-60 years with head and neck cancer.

Here the CDR3 reads CATSRDVTSGGQETQYF. In DNA, the CDR3 is TGTGCCACCAGCAGAGATGTCACTAGCGGGGGTCAAGAGACCCAGTACTTC. V usage is TRBV15 and J usage is TRBJ2-5; 11 nucleotides align to TRBD2. The trim removed 0 bases at V and 2 bases at J, leaving 5 bases unmatched. The CDR3 consists of 17 residues. Germline CDR1 and CDR2: LNHNV and YYDKDF (reference sequence).

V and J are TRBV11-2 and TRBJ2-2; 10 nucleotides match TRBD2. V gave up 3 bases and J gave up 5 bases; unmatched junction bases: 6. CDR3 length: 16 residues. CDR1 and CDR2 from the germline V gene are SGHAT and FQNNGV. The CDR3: CASSFGAGGLTGELFF. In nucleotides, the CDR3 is TGTGCCAGCAGCTTCGGAGCGGGGGGGCTAACCGGGGAGCTGTTTTTT. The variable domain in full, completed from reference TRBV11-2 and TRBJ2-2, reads EAGVAQSPRYKIIEKRQSVAFWCNPISGHATLYWYQQILGQGPKLLIQFQNNGVVDDSQLPKDRFSAERLKGVDSTLKIQPAKLEDSAVYLCASSFGAGGLTGELFFGEGSRLTVL.

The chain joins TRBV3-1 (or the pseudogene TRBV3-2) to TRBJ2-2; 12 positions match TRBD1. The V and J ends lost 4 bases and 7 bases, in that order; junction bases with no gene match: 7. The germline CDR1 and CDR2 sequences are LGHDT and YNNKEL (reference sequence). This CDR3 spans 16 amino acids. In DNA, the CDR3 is TGTGCCAGCAGCCCACGGGACAGGGGGCATAGCGGGGAGCTGTTTTTT. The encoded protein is CASSPRDRGHSGELFF.

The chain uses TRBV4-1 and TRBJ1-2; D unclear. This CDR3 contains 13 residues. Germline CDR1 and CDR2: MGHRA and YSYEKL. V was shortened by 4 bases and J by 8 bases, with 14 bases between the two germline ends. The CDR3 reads CASSPPSLWGYTF. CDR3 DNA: TGCGCCAGCAGCCCCCCGTCACTATGGGGCTACACCTTC.

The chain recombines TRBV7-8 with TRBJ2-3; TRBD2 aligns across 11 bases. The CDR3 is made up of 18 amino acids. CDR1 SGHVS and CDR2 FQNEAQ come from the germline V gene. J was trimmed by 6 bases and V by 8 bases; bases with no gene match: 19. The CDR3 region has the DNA TGTGCCAGCTTTGGGACTAGCGGTTTCCGTTCATTCTCGGATACGCAGTATTTT. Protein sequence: CASFGTSGFRSFSDTQYF.

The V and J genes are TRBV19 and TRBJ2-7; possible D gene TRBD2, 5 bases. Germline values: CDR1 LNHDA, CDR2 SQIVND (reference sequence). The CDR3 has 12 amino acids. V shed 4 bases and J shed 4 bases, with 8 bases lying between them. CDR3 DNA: TGTGCCAGTAGTAGGACTCAGTACGAGCAGTACTTC. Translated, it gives CASSRTQYEQYF.

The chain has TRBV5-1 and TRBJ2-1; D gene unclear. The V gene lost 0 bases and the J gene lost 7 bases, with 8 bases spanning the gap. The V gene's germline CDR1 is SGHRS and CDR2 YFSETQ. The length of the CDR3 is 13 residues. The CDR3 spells CASSLDGVNEQFF. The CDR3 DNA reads TGCGCCAGCAGCTTGGACGGCGTGAATGAGCAGTTCTTC.

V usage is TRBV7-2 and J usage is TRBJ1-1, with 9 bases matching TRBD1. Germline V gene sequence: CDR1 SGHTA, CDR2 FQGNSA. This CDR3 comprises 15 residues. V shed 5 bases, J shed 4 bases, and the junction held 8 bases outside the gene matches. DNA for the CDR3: TGTGCCAGCAGCCTAACAGGGGGCCCCTTCACTGAAGCTTTCTTT. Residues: CASSLTGGPFTEAFF.

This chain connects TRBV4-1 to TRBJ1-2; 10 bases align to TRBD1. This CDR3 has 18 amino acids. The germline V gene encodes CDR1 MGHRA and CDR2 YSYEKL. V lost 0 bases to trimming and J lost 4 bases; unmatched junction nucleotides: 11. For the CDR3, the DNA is TGCGCCAGCAGCCAAGATCATTTAGGACAGGGGGTTGTCTATGGCTACACCTTC. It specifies CASSQDHLGQGVVYGYTF.

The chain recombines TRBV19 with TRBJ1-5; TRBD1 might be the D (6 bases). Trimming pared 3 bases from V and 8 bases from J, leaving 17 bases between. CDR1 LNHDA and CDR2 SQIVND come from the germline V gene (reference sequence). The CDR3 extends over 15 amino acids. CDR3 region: CASSIRQVGVEPQHF. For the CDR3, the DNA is TGTGCCAGTAGTATTAGACAGGTCGGTGTTGAGCCCCAGCATTTT. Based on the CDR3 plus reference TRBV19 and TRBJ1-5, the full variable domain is DGGITQSPKYLFRKEGQNVTLSCEQNLNHDAMYWYRQDPGQGLRLIYYSQIVNDFQKGDIAEGYSVSREKKESFPLTVTSAQKNPTAFYLCASSIRQVGVEPQHFGDGTRLSIL.

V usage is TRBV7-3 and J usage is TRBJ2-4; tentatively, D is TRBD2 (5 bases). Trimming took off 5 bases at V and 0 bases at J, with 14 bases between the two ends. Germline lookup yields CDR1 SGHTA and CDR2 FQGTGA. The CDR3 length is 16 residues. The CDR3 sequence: CASSPTGRVAKNIQYF. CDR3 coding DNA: TGTGCCAGCAGCCCTACCGGGCGGGTAGCCAAAAACATTCAGTACTTC.

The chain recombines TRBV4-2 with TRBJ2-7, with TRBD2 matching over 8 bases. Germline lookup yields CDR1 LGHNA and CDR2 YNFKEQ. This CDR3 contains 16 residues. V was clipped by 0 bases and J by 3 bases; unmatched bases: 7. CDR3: CASSQDPGGGFYEQYF. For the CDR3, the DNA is TGTGCCAGCAGCCAAGATCCCGGGGGGGGTTTCTACGAGCAGTACTTC.

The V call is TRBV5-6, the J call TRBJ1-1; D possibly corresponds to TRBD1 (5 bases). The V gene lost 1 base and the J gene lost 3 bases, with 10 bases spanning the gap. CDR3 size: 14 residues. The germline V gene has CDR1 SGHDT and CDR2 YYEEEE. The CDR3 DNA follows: TGTGCCAGCAGCTTGAGGGGAGGGGACACTGAAGCTTTCTTT. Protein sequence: CASSLRGGDTEAFF. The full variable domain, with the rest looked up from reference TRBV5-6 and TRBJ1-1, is DAGVTQSPTHLIKTRGQQVTLRCSPKSGHDTVSWYQQALGQGPQFIFQYYEEEERQRGNFPDRFSGHQFPNYSSELNVNALLLGDSALYLCASSLRGGDTEAFFGQGTRLTVV.

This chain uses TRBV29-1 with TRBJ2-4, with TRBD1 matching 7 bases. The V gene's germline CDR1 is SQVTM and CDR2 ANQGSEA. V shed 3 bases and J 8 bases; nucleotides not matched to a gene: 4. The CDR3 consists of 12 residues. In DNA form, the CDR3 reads TGCAGCGTTGATGGGACAGCAGACATTCAGTACTTC. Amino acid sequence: CSVDGTADIQYF.

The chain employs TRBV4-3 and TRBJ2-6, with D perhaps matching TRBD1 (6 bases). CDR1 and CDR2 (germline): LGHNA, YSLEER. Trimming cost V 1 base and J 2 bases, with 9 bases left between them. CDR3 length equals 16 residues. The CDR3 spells CASSQATGTGANVLTF. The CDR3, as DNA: TGCGCCAGCAGCCAAGCGACAGGTACTGGGGCCAACGTCCTGACTTTC.

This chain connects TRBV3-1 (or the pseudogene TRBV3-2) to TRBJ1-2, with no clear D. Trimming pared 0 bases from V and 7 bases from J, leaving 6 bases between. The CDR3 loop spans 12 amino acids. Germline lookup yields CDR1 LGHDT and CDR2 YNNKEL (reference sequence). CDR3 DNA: TGTGCCAGCAGCCAAGATTGGAGTGGCTACACCTTC. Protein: CASSQDWSGYTF.

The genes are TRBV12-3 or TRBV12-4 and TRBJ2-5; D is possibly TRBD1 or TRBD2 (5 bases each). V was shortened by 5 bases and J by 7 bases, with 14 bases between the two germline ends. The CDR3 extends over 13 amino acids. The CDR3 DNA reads TGTGCCAGCAGTACCGGGACGGAGGCGACCCAGTACTTC. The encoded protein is CASSTGTEATQYF.

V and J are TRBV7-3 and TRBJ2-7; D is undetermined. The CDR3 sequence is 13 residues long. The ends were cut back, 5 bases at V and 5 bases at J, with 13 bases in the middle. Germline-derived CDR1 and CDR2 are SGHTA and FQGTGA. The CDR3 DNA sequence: TGTGCCAGCAGCCCGACGGGTCTGAACGAGCAGTACTTC. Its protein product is CASSPTGLNEQYF.

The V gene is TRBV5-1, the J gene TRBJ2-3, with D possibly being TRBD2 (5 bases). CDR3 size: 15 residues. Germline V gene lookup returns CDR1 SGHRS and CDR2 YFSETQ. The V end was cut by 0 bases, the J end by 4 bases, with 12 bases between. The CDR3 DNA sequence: TGCGCCAGCAGCTTGGGAGGGCGGGTGTCAGATACGCAGTATTTT. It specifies CASSLGGRVSDTQYF.

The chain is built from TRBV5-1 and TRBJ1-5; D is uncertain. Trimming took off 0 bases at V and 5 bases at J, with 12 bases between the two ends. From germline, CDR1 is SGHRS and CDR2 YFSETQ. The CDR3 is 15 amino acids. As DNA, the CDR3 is TGCGCCAGCAGCTTGGAGGGTTGGGAGTATCAGCCCCAGCATTTT. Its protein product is CASSLEGWEYQPQHF.

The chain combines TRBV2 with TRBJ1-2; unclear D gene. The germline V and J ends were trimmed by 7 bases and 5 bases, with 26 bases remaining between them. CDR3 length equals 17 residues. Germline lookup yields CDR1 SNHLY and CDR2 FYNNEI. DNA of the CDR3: TGTGCCAGCACCAATCGTCCGGTCCAGGAGAGGGAGTATGGCTACACCTTC. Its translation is CASTNRPVQEREYGYTF.

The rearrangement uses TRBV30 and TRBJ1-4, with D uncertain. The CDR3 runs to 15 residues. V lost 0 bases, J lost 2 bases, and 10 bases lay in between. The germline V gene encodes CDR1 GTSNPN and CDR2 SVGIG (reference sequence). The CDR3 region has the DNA TGTGCCTGGAGTGTACTTCGGGATACTAATGAAAAACTGTTTTTT. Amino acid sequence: CAWSVLRDTNEKLFF. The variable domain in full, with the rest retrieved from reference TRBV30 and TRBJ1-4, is SQTIHQWPATLVQPVGSPLSLECTVEGTSNPNLYWYRQAAGRGLQLLFYSVGIGQISSEVPQNLSASRPQDRQFILSSKKLLLSDSGFYLCAWSVLRDTNEKLFFGSGTQLSVL.